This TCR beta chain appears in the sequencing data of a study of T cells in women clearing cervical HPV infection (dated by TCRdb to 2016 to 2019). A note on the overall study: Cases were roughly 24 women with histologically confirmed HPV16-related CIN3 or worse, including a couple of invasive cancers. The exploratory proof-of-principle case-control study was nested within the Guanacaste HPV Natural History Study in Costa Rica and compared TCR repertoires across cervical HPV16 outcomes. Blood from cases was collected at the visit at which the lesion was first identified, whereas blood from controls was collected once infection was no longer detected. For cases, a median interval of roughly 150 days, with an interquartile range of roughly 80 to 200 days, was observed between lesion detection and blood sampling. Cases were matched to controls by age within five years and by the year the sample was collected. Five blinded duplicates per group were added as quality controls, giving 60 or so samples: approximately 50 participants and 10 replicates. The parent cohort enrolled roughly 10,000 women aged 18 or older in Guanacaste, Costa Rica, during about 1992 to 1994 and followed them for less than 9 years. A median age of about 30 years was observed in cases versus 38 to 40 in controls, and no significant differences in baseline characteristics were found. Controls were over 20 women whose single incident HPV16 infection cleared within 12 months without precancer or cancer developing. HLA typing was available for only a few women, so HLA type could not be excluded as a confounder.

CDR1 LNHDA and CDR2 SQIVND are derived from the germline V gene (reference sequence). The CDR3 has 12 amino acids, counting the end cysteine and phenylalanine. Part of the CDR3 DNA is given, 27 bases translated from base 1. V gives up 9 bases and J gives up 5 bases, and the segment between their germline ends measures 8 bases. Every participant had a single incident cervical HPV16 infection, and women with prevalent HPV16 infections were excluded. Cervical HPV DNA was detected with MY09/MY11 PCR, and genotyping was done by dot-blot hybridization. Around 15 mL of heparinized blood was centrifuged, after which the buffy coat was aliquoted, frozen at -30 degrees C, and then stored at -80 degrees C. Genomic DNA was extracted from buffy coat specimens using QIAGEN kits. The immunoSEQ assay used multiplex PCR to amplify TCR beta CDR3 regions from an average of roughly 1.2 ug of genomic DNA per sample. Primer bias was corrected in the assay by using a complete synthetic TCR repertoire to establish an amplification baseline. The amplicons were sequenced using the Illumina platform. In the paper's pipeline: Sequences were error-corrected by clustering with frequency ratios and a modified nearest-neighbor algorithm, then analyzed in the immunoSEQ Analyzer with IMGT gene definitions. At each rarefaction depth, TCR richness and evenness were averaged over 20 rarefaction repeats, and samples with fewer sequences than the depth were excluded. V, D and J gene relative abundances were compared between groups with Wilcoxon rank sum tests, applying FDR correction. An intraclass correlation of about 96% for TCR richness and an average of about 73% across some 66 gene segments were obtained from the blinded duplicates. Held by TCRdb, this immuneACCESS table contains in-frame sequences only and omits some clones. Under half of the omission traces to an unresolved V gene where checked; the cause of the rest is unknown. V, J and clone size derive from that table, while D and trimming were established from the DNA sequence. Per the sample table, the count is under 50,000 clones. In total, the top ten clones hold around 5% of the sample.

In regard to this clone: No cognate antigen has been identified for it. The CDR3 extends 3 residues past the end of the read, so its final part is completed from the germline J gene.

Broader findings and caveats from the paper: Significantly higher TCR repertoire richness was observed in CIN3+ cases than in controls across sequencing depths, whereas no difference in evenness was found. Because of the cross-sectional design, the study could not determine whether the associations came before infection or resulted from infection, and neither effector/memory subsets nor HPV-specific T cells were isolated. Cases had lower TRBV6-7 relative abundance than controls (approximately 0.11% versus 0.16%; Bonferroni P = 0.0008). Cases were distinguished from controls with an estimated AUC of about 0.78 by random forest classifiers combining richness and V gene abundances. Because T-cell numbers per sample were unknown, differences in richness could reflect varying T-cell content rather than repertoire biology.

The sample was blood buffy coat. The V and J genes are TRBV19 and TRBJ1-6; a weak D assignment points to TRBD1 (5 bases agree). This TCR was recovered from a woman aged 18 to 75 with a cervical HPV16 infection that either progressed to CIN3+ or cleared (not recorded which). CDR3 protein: CASRENNSPLHF. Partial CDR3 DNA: TGTGCCAGCAGGGAAAATAATTCACCC.